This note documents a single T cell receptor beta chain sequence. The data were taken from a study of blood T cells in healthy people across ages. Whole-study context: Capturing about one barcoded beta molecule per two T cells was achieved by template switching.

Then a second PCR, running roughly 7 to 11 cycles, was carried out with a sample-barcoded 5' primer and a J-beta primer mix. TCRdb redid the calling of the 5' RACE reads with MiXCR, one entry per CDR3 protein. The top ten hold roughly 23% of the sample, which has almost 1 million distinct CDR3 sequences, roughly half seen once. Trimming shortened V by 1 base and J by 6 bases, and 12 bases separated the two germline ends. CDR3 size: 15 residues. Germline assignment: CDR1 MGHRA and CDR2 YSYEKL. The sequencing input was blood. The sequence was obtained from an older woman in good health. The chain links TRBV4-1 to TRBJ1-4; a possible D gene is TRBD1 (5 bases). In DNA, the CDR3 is TGCGCCAGCAGCCAAGGGTGGGGGAGTGATGAAAAACTGTTTTTT. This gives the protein CASSQGWGSDEKLFF.